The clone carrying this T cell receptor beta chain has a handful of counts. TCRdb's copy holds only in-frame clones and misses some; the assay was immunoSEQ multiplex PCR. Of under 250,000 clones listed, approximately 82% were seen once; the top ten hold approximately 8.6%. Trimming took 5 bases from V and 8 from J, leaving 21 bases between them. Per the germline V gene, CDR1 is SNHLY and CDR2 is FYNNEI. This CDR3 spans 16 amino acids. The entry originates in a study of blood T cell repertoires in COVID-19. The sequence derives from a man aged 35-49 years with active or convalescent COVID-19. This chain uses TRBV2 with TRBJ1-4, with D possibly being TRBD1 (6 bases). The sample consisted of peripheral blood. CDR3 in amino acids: CASSPDAGALQEKLFF. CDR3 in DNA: TGTGCCAGCAGTCCGGATGCAGGGGCTCTACAAGAAAAACTGTTTTTT.